Shown below are 9 T cell receptor beta chains from a single sample sequenced in a study of cytomegalovirus exposure and HLA in healthy donors (dated by TCRdb to 2017 to 2019). The library was built by means of the immunoSEQ multiplex PCR assay. A mixture of 60 forward primers for TCR Vbeta segments and 13 reverse primers for TCR Jbeta segments was used in the multiplex PCR. TCRdb took this table from immuneACCESS and kept in-frame rearrangements with V and J called. Such tables lack part of the clones; where checked against another copy, unresolved V genes explain under half of the gap, and the rest is unexplained. In this sample the table shows approximately 150,000 clones, less than 85% of which occur a single time. The leading ten clones occupy roughly 6% of the sample. The sample consisted of PBMCs. The receptor set was obtained from a man between 50 and 59 years old in good health and CMV-seropositive.

The CDR3 region has the DNA TGTGCCAGCAGTTTATGGGACAGAGGCTACACCTTC. Translating gives CASSLWDRGYTF. V is TRBV28 and J is TRBJ1-2, with D perhaps matching TRBD1 (6 bases). From germline, CDR1 is MDHEN and CDR2 SYDVKM. The CDR3 is made up of 12 amino acids. V lost 0 bases to trimming and J lost 8 bases, with 7 bases between them.

V and J are TRBV30 and TRBJ2-1, with 7 positions matching TRBD2. Germline CDR1 is GTSNPN and CDR2 is SVGIG (reference sequence). CDR3 length: 14 residues. V gave up 2 bases and J gave up 0 bases; unmatched junction bases: 1. The CDR3 DNA reads as TGTGCCTGGAGTAGCGGGATCTCCTACAATGAGCAGTTCTTC. Protein product: CAWSSGISYNEQFF.

V usage is TRBV28 and J usage is TRBJ2-7; the match to TRBD1 covers 10 bases. CDR3 size: 15 residues. The germline CDR1 and CDR2 sequences are MDHEN and SYDVKM. The V segment lost 6 bases and the J segment 5 bases; nucleotides outside the gene matches: 10. The CDR3 reads CASSPIGQGGDEQYF. The CDR3 DNA reads TGTGCCAGCAGCCCGATAGGACAGGGGGGCGACGAGCAGTACTTC.

The chain joins TRBV27 to TRBJ1-5; tentatively, D is TRBD1 (5 bases). The CDR3 consists of 16 residues. Germline CDR1 is MNHEY and CDR2 is SMNVEV (reference sequence). The germline V and J ends were trimmed by 2 bases and 1 base, with 12 bases remaining between them. CDR3 region: CASSLKGRWSNQPQHF. The CDR3 region has the DNA TGTGCCAGCAGTTTAAAGGGGAGGTGGAGCAATCAGCCCCAGCATTTT.

This clone was picked up a small number of times. The chain links TRBV10-1 to TRBJ2-5; tentative D call: TRBD1 (5 bases). Germline assignment: CDR1 WNHNN and CDR2 SYGVQD (reference sequence). This CDR3 is built from 15 residues. Trimming removed 4 bases from V and 3 bases from J, with 15 bases in between. CDR3 bases: TGCGCCAGCAGTGGTGGGTCAGGGTGGGAAGAGACCCAGTACTTC. This translates into CASSGGSGWEETQYF.

V gene TRBV5-1 combines with J gene TRBJ1-4; D might be TRBD1 (6 bases). This CDR3 spans 15 amino acids. The germline V and J ends were trimmed by 5 bases and 0 bases, with 11 bases remaining between them. CDR1 is SGHRS, CDR2 YFSETQ, per germline. The DNA for the CDR3 is TGCGCCAGCAGACAACAGGGATCAACTAATGAAAAACTGTTTTTT. This translates into CASRQQGSTNEKLFF.

This clone was counted only a few times. The chain carries TRBV10-3 and TRBJ2-7; 13 bases align to TRBD2. The length of the CDR3 is 17 residues. CDR1 is ENHRY and CDR2 is SYGVKD in the germline V gene. The trim removed 2 bases at V and 0 bases at J, leaving 4 bases unmatched. CDR3 DNA sequence: TGTGCCATCAGTGAGGGGACTAGCGGGATTAGCTCCTACGAGCAGTACTTC. The encoded protein is CAISEGTSGISSYEQYF.

The chain has TRBV29-1 and TRBJ1-2; 9 nucleotides agree with TRBD1. CDR1 and CDR2 (germline): SQVTM, ANQGSEA. V was clipped by 2 bases and J by 2 bases; unmatched bases: 6. The CDR3 extends over 15 amino acids. DNA of the CDR3: TGCAGCGTTGAACCGACAGGGGGGTTCAACTATGGCTACACCTTC. The encoded protein is CSVEPTGGFNYGYTF.

The chain combines TRBV29-1 with TRBJ2-4, with D possibly TRBD2 on 5 matching bases. Trimming pared 6 bases from V and 3 bases from J, leaving 12 bases between. The CDR3 totals 13 residues. CDR1 and CDR2 (germline): SQVTM, ANQGSEA. CDR3 nucleotide sequence: TGCAGCGTCCAAACCCGGGGCAAAAACATTCAGTACTTC. Protein sequence: CSVQTRGKNIQYF. Based on the CDR3 plus reference TRBV29-1 and TRBJ2-4, the full variable domain is SAVISQKPSRDICQRGTSLTIQCQVDSQVTMMFWYRQQPGQSLTLIATANQGSEATYESGFVIDKFPISRPNLTFSTLTVSNMSPEDSSIYLCSVQTRGKNIQYFGAGTRLSVL.